These 14 T cell receptor beta chains share one sample of origin, sequenced in a study of T cell responses to AZD1222 COVID-19 vaccine. TCRdb's copy holds only in-frame clones and misses some; the assay was immunoSEQ multiplex PCR. The table shows about 83,000 clones, with around 93% occurring only once. The sequences come from peripheral blood, collected 28 days after the second AZD1222 dose. The source of these receptors is an adult who received the AZD1222 COVID-19 vaccine.

The CDR3 DNA reads TGCGCCAGCAGCTTGAATAAGACCCAGTACTTC. Translating gives CASSLNKTQYF. The V and J genes are TRBV5-1 and TRBJ2-5; D gene ambiguous. Germline CDR1 is SGHRS and CDR2 is YFSETQ. This CDR3 has 11 residues. V dropped 1 base and J dropped 6 bases, with 4 bases sitting between them. Full variable domain (outside the CDR3, taken from reference TRBV5-1 and TRBJ2-5): KAGVTQTPRYLIKTRGQQVTLSCSPISGHRSVSWYQQTPGQGLQFLFEYFSETQRNKGNFPGRFSGRQFSNSRSEMNVSTLELGDSALYLCASSLNKTQYFGPGTRLLVL.

The chain joins TRBV30 to TRBJ1-4; TRBD1 is a possible D gene (6 bases). The ends were cut back, 0 bases at V and 7 bases at J, with 12 bases in the middle. The V gene's germline CDR1 is GTSNPN and CDR2 SVGIG (reference sequence). The CDR3 loop spans 14 amino acids. Here the CDR3 reads CAWSVGRGGEKLFF. CDR3 nucleotide sequence: TGTGCCTGGAGTGTCGGCAGGGGAGGTGAAAAACTGTTTTTT.

The CDR3 reads CASSVGAGVQSPLHF. Written as DNA, the CDR3 is TGTGCCAGCAGCGTAGGGGCAGGGGTTCAATCACCCCTCCACTTT. The V and J genes are TRBV9 and TRBJ1-6; possibly TRBD1 for D (6 bases). Trimming shortened V by 0 bases and J by 10 bases, and 14 bases separated the two germline ends. The CDR3 runs 15 residues. Germline loops: CDR1 SGDLS, CDR2 YYNGEE.

DNA of the CDR3: TGTGCCAGCAGTGACTCAAACGGCACCTACGAGCAGTACTTC. Translation gives CASSDSNGTYEQYF. V usage is TRBV6-4 and J usage is TRBJ2-7; D is undetermined. The V end was cut by 0 bases, the J end by 2 bases, with 8 bases between. This CDR3 has 14 residues. Germline CDR1 and CDR2: MRHNA and SNTAGT.

The chain couples TRBV2 to TRBJ2-3, with a weak D call TRBD2 (7 bases). The CDR3 contains 15 residues. CDR1 is SNHLY, CDR2 FYNNEI, per germline. Trimming removed 6 bases from V and 2 bases from J, with 15 bases in between. CDR3 loop: CASREQGLITDTQYF. The CDR3 DNA sequence: TGTGCCAGCAGGGAACAGGGACTAATCACAGATACGCAGTATTTT. The full variable domain, with the rest looked up from reference TRBV2 and TRBJ2-3, is EPEVTQTPSHQVTQMGQEVILRCVPISNHLYFYWYRQILGQKVEFLVSFYNNEISEKSEIFDDQFSVERPDGSNFTLKIRSTKLEDSAMYFCASREQGLITDTQYFGPGTRLTVL.

The chain carries TRBV7-9 and TRBJ1-2; 8 positions match TRBD1. Germline V lookup: CDR1 SEHNR, CDR2 FQNEAQ (reference sequence). Trimming cost V 5 bases and J 8 bases; bases outside gene matches: 7. The length of the CDR3 is 13 residues. CDR3 sequence: CASSRTGSDGYTF. The CDR3 DNA is TGTGCCAGCAGCCGGACAGGGTCGGACGGCTACACCTTC.

The chain combines TRBV6-1 with TRBJ2-7; TRBD1 agrees at 8 bases. J was trimmed by 3 bases and V by 0 bases; bases with no gene match: 4. Germline-derived CDR1 and CDR2 are MNHNS and SASEGT. There are 15 residues in the CDR3. In DNA form, the CDR3 reads TGTGCCAGCAGTGAAGCTGGGACAGGTGGCTACGAGCAGTACTTC. Encoded protein: CASSEAGTGGYEQYF.

This chain uses TRBV29-1 with TRBJ1-3; D is unclear. This CDR3 spans 12 amino acids. The V gene lost 4 bases and the J gene lost 0 bases, with 4 bases spanning the gap. Germline loops: CDR1 SQVTM, CDR2 ANQGSEA. The CDR3 nucleotides are TGCAGCGTTGCGTACTCTGGAAACACCATATATTTT. Protein product: CSVAYSGNTIYF. The entire variable domain, with the rest obtained from reference TRBV29-1 and TRBJ1-3, is as follows: SAVISQKPSRDICQRGTSLTIQCQVDSQVTMMFWYRQQPGQSLTLIATANQGSEATYESGFVIDKFPISRPNLTFSTLTVSNMSPEDSSIYLCSVAYSGNTIYFGEGSWLTVV.

The chain employs TRBV11-1 and TRBJ2-3; 8 positions agree with TRBD1. Trimming cost V 2 bases and J 1 base; bases outside gene matches: 5. Germline CDR1 is SGHAT and CDR2 is FQDESV (reference sequence). The CDR3 contains 16 residues. This chain's CDR3 is CASSLPGQGGTDTQYF. In DNA, the CDR3 is TGTGCCAGCAGCTTACCCGGACAGGGTGGCACAGATACGCAGTATTTT.

The chain employs TRBV7-9 and TRBJ1-5; a possible D gene is TRBD1 (6 bases). Germline V lookup: CDR1 SEHNR, CDR2 FQNEAQ (reference sequence). The CDR3 contains 15 residues. The germline V and J ends were trimmed by 6 bases and 0 bases, with 12 bases remaining between them. The CDR3 is CASSLGGDSNQPQHF. The CDR3 DNA reads as TGTGCCAGCAGTCTAGGGGGGGATAGCAATCAGCCCCAGCATTTT.

The V gene is TRBV5-4, the J gene TRBJ2-1; D gene ambiguous. This CDR3 contains 14 residues. CDR1 is SGHNT and CDR2 is YYREEE in the germline V gene (reference sequence). The germline V and J ends were trimmed by 0 bases and 9 bases, with 13 bases remaining between them. CDR3 residues: CASSLAGLNSEQFF. DNA for the CDR3: TGTGCCAGCAGCTTGGCCGGCTTAAATAGTGAGCAGTTCTTC.

V is TRBV24-1 and J is TRBJ2-2; D ambiguous. V lost 6 bases and J lost 4, with 14 bases in between. The CDR3 sequence is 15 residues long. From germline, CDR1 is KGHDR and CDR2 SFDVKD. DNA of the CDR3: TGTGCCACCAGTTCCTCTAGGCTTAGCACCGGGGAGCTGTTTTTT. This encodes CATSSSRLSTGELFF.

V gene TRBV11-2 combines with J gene TRBJ2-2; TRBD2 agrees at 9 bases. This CDR3 region has 12 residues. From germline, CDR1 is SGHAT and CDR2 FQNNGV. V shed 7 bases, J shed 8 bases, and the junction held 2 bases outside the gene matches. The CDR3 here is CASTGLAGELFF. The CDR3 nucleotides are TGTGCCAGCACCGGACTAGCGGGGGAGCTGTTTTTT.

The chain carries TRBV6-2 or TRBV6-3 and TRBJ2-7; D remains unclear. The CDR3 covers 12 residues. The V and J ends lost 3 bases and 4 bases respectively, with 7 bases between them. The germline V gene has CDR1 MNHEY and CDR2 SVGEGT. In DNA form, the CDR3 reads TGTGCCAGCAGTTATCCGATATACGAGCAGTACTTC. It specifies CASSYPIYEQYF.